The sequence of this T cell receptor beta chain was determined in a study of cytomegalovirus exposure and HLA in healthy donors. Whole-study results and caveats: Cytomegalovirus status, reportedly, was diagnosed with high specificity and sensitivity by the classifier.

With respect to this clone: The antigen is undetermined.

This CDR3 comprises 14 residues. V gave up 6 bases and J gave up 2 bases, with 14 bases separating them. Per germline, CDR1 SGHNT and CDR2 YENEEA. The PCR ran on 60 Vbeta and 13 Jbeta primers. Clones were sequenced by immunoSEQ multiplex PCR, and TCRdb holds only the in-frame ones, with some missing. The data hold over 150,000 clones, with approximately 80% observed a single time. This clonotype was obtained from a man aged 18 to 30 in good health and CMV-seronegative. The chain carries TRBV11-3 and TRBJ2-7, with D tentatively TRBD2 (5 bases). Sequencing was performed on PBMCs. DNA for the CDR3: TGTGCCAGCAGGTTGAGGACTGATACCTACGAGCAGTACTTC. Translated: CASRLRTDTYEQYF.